Shown below are 25 T cell receptor beta chains from a single sample sequenced in a study of radiation and T cells in renal cell carcinoma. The table came from immunoSEQ multiplex PCR; TCRdb's copy has only in-frame clones and leaves some out. Of roughly 130,000 clones in the sample, over 75% were seen once. Stated time point: baseline pretreatment blood. Documented treatment: 15 Gy SBRT to primary tumor, nephrectomy 4 weeks later. This specimen consisted of blood, obtained from a patient whose treatment included radiotherapy and nephrectomy. Receptors were obtained from a woman between 50 and 59 years old with renal cell carcinoma.

The V gene is TRBV5-1, the J gene TRBJ2-1, with TRBD1 identical over 10 bases. J was trimmed by 8 bases and V by 4 bases; bases with no gene match: 6. CDR3 size: 14 residues. CDR1 is SGHRS, CDR2 YFSETQ, per germline. CDR3 sequence reads: CASSQPTGGHEQFF. CDR3 in DNA: TGCGCCAGCAGCCAACCGACAGGGGGCCATGAGCAGTTCTTC.

V gene TRBV4-2 combines with J gene TRBJ2-3, with 10 positions matching TRBD2. V dropped 4 bases and J dropped 3; count of bases not matched to a gene: 10. This CDR3 is built from 17 residues. Per the germline V gene, CDR1 is LGHNA and CDR2 is YNFKEQ. The CDR3 region is CASSLNLLAGATDTQYF. The CDR3 region has the DNA TGTGCCAGCAGCCTAAACCTTCTAGCGGGGGCAACAGATACGCAGTATTTT.

The CDR3 spells CASSFFGGPSYEQYF. In nucleotides, the CDR3 is TGTGCCAGCAGCTTCTTTGGGGGCCCCTCTTACGAGCAGTACTTC. The chain carries TRBV7-2 and TRBJ2-7; weak D call: TRBD1 (6 bases). The CDR3 is made up of 15 amino acids. The V gene lost 3 bases and the J gene lost 4 bases, with 16 bases spanning the gap. Germline V lookup: CDR1 SGHTA, CDR2 FQGNSA.

The V call is TRBV6-6, the J call TRBJ1-2, with unresolved D. Germline V lookup: CDR1 MNHNY, CDR2 SVGAGI (reference sequence). Between the trimmed V and J ends, which lost 4 bases and 5 bases, there was a span of 11 bases. The CDR3 runs 13 residues. The CDR3 loop is CASSFFRGYGYTF. CDR3 nucleotide sequence: TGTGCCAGCAGTTTTTTCCGAGGATATGGCTACACCTTC.

This rearrangement joins TRBV18 to TRBJ1-5; TRBD1 is a possible D gene (5 bases). The V gene's germline CDR1 is KGHSH and CDR2 LQKENI. Trimming left V 3 bases short and J 8 bases short, with 14 bases between. This CDR3 is 14 amino acids long. CDR3 nucleotides: TGTGCCAGCTCACCGGGACTTGGGTTAGAGCCCCAGCATTTT. It translates to CASSPGLGLEPQHF.

This clone was observed a single time. The J gene is TRBJ2-5, the V gene TRBV6-1; 9 bases fit TRBD2. Looked up from germline, CDR1 is MNHNS and CDR2 is SASEGT. The ends lost 2 bases at V and 4 bases at J; junction bases unmatched: 8. The CDR3 runs 16 residues. The CDR3 nucleotides are TGTGCCAGCAGTGAATTGCGGGGGGGCGCGGGAGAGACCCAGTACTTC. Amino acids: CASSELRGGAGETQYF.

In its sample, this clone was seen a few times. The gene calls are TRBV2 and TRBJ2-2, with D tentatively TRBD1 or TRBD2 (6 bases each). The germline V gene encodes CDR1 SNHLY and CDR2 FYNNEI. This CDR3 has 13 residues. Trimming stripped 7 bases from V and 6 bases from J, with 12 bases between. As DNA, the CDR3 is TGTGCCAGCACCGACCGGGGGCCCGGGGAGCTGTTTTTT. Its protein product is CASTDRGPGELFF.

This chain joins TRBV9 and TRBJ2-3, with no clear D. Germline V gene sequence: CDR1 SGDLS, CDR2 YYNGEE. The germline V and J ends were trimmed by 4 bases and 1 base, with 13 bases remaining between them. This CDR3 has 15 residues. The DNA of the CDR3 is TGTGCCAGCAGCCACGAACGGACCCGCACAGATACGCAGTATTTT. Translated, it gives CASSHERTRTDTQYF.

V gene TRBV5-1 combines with J gene TRBJ2-1; 9 positions agree with TRBD1. The germline CDR1 and CDR2 sequences are SGHRS and YFSETQ. The CDR3 extends over 19 amino acids. V shed 3 bases and J 12 bases; nucleotides not matched to a gene: 25. CDR3 nucleotides: TGCGCCAGCAGCTACTCCCCCGGGACAGGGATTCCCCCTACAATGAGGCAGTTCTTC. Protein: CASSYSPGTGIPPTMRQFF.

The chain links TRBV30 to TRBJ1-6; 7 bases agree with TRBD1. CDR1 and CDR2 from the germline V gene are GTSNPN and SVGIG (reference sequence). CDR3 length equals 13 residues. Trimming took 4 bases from V and 8 from J; bases not matched to a gene: 5. The CDR3 coding sequence is TGTGCCTGGAACCTCCAGGGGGATTCACCCCTCCACTTT. It yields the protein CAWNLQGDSPLHF.

V usage is TRBV6-5 and J usage is TRBJ2-7; TRBD2 matches at 7 bases. The CDR3 contains 13 residues. V gave up 6 bases and J gave up 5 bases; unmatched junction bases: 7. Germline CDR1 and CDR2: MNHEY and SVGAGI. The CDR3 protein is CASSPGGGDEQYF. In nucleotides, the CDR3 is TGTGCCAGCAGCCCGGGCGGGGGTGACGAGCAGTACTTC.

With respect to this clone: At one end the junction does not follow the germline gene, possibly because of a read error. The genes are TRBV7-7 and TRBJ2-5; the D is unclear. This CDR3 is built from 14 residues. Looked up from germline, CDR1 is SSHAT and CDR2 is FNYEAQ (reference sequence). The CDR3 loop reads CASSLDPVQETQYF. The CDR3 DNA is TGTGCTAGCAGCTTAGACCCCGTCCAAGAGACCCAGTACTTC.

CDR3 in amino acids: CASSYDRDGTEAFF. CDR3 in DNA: TGTGCCAGCAGCTATGACAGGGATGGCACTGAAGCTTTCTTT. J is TRBJ1-1 and V is TRBV7-9; 7 positions match TRBD1. V dropped 4 bases and J dropped 4; count of bases not matched to a gene: 6. The length of the CDR3 is 14 residues. The germline V gene has CDR1 SEHNR and CDR2 FQNEAQ (reference sequence).

This clone was picked up one time. The V gene is TRBV19, the J gene TRBJ1-2; the D gene is possibly TRBD1 (5 bases). Germline V gene data show CDR1 as LNHDA and CDR2 as SQIVND (reference sequence). CDR3 length: 15 residues. Trimming cost V 3 bases and J 5 bases, with 16 bases left between them. The CDR3 DNA is TGTGCCAGTAGTATCCCAACGACAGCCGGGTATGGCTACACCTTC. Amino acids: CASSIPTTAGYGYTF.

The V call is TRBV7-2, the J call TRBJ1-5; TRBD1 is a possible D gene (5 bases). The germline V gene encodes CDR1 SGHTA and CDR2 FQGNSA. V was trimmed by 4 bases and J by 2 bases, leaving 9 bases between them. The CDR3 runs to 14 residues. In DNA form, the CDR3 reads TGTGCCAGCAGCTGGGGAGGGGGCAATCAGCCCCAGCATTTT. It translates to CASSWGGGNQPQHF.

The rearrangement links TRBV5-1 to TRBJ2-3, with 7 bases that match TRBD2. Trimming at V came to 2 bases and at J to 0 bases, leaving 6 bases not matched to a gene. Per the germline V gene, CDR1 is SGHRS and CDR2 is YFSETQ. The CDR3 totals 16 residues. CDR3 sequence (DNA): TGCGCCAGCAGCTTTAGGAGCGGGACTAGCACAGATACGCAGTATTTT. Its translation: CASSFRSGTSTDTQYF.

The chain couples TRBV6-1 to TRBJ2-3, with D possibly being TRBD1 or TRBD2 (6 bases each). V lost 7 bases, J lost 4 bases, and 12 bases lay in between. This CDR3 spans 13 amino acids. Germline CDR1 and CDR2: MNHNS and SASEGT. CDR3 residues: CASTNGGADTQYF. The CDR3 region has the DNA TGTGCCAGCACCAACGGGGGCGCAGATACGCAGTATTTT.

V gene TRBV19 combines with J gene TRBJ1-5; the D is unclear. Germline CDR1 and CDR2: LNHDA and SQIVND (reference sequence). V was shortened by 6 bases and J by 4 bases, with 16 bases between the two germline ends. This CDR3 is built from 15 residues. The CDR3 loop is CASRLEGRMNQPQHF. CDR3 bases: TGTGCCAGTAGATTGGAAGGCAGAATGAATCAGCCCCAGCATTTT.

This clone was counted a few times. The V call is TRBV30, the J call TRBJ1-1, with 7 bases lining up with TRBD1. After removal of 3 bases from V and 4 bases from J, the junction contained 5 bases not matched to a gene. There are 13 residues in the CDR3. Germline CDR1 reads GTSNPN; CDR2 reads SVGIG (reference sequence). Here the CDR3 DNA reads TGTGCCTGGAGGGTTACAGGGGCCACTGAAGCTTTCTTT. Translated: CAWRVTGATEAFF.

V is TRBV14 and J is TRBJ2-5; D gene unclear. Deletions cut 1 base from V and 4 bases from J, with 4 bases between. The germline gives CDR1 SGHDN, CDR2 FVKESK. The CDR3 covers 12 residues. The CDR3 here is CASSQVPETQYF. The CDR3 DNA reads as TGTGCCAGCAGCCAAGTACCAGAGACCCAGTACTTC.

The CDR3 coding sequence is TGTGCCAGCAGTTACAGTCAGGGACTGAACACTGAAGCTTTCTTT. Translated: CASSYSQGLNTEAFF. The chain has TRBV6-5 and TRBJ1-1, with D perhaps TRBD1 (5 bases). The length of the CDR3 is 15 residues. Germline V gene lookup returns CDR1 MNHEY and CDR2 SVGAGI. The V end was cut by 2 bases, the J end by 0 bases, with 10 bases between.

This chain connects TRBV15 to TRBJ2-7; 7 nucleotides agree with TRBD2. The CDR3 runs to 14 residues. Germline lookup yields CDR1 LNHNV and CDR2 YYDKDF (reference sequence). V gave up 3 bases and J gave up 0 bases; unmatched junction bases: 2. In DNA form, the CDR3 reads TGTGCCACCAGCAGGGGGGGGGACTCCTACGAGCAGTACTTC. Translation: CATSRGGDSYEQYF. The full variable domain, completed using reference TRBV15 and TRBJ2-7, is DAMVIQNPRYQVTQFGKPVTLSCSQTLNHNVMYWYQQKSSQAPKLLFHYYDKDFNNEADTPDNFQSRRPNTSFCFLDIRSPGLGDTAMYLCATSRGGDSYEQYFGPGTRLTVT.

The chain combines TRBV19 with TRBJ2-5; 13 bases fit TRBD2. The CDR3 is made up of 17 amino acids. Trimming at V came to 1 base and at J to 5 bases, leaving 7 bases not matched to a gene. Germline assignment: CDR1 LNHDA and CDR2 SQIVND (reference sequence). CDR3 DNA: TGTGCCAGTAGTATAGGGACTAGCGGGGGAGTATACGAGACCCAGTACTTC. It encodes CASSIGTSGGVYETQYF.

The chain combines TRBV19 with TRBJ1-4; possibly TRBD1 for D (5 bases). Per germline, CDR1 LNHDA and CDR2 SQIVND (reference sequence). The CDR3 totals 16 residues. Trimming shortened V by 4 bases and J by 3 bases, and 15 bases separated the two germline ends. CDR3 in amino acids: CASSSGEGPANEKLFF. The CDR3 nucleotides are TGTGCCAGTAGTAGCGGGGAGGGGCCAGCTAATGAAAAACTGTTTTTT.

The chain combines TRBV7-9 with TRBJ2-2; D tentatively reads TRBD1 or TRBD2 (5 bases each). Trimming left V 8 bases short and J 5 bases short, with 12 bases between. Germline assignment: CDR1 SEHNR and CDR2 FQNEAQ (reference sequence). The CDR3 covers 13 residues. CDR3 nucleotides: TGTGCCAGCGGGGCGGGCCTGACCGGGGAGCTGTTTTTT. Translated, it gives CASGAGLTGELFF. The full variable domain, its missing parts supplied by reference TRBV7-9 and TRBJ2-2, is DTGVSQNPRHKITKRGQNVTFRCDPISEHNRLYWYRQTLGQGPEFLTYFQNEAQLEKSRLLSDRFSAERPKGSFSTLEIQRTEQGDSAMYLCASGAGLTGELFFGEGSRLTVL.